Listed below are T cell receptor beta chains from one sample, sequenced in a study of beta chain features in type 1 diabetes. Measured with immunoSEQ multiplex PCR; TCRdb has only the in-frame clones, and not every one. In the table there are around 250,000 clones, about 13% of which are singletons. Sequencing input: naive CD4+ T cells from blood. All receptors come from a man in his thirties or forties with type 1 diabetes. Each CDR3 is given with its conserved first and last residue. Each record gives: D gene, clone size, J gene, V gene, CDR3 DNA, CDR3 protein. A D gene is named only where the DNA matches it firmly. Clone size is not always given. Where it is, it says once, few, many or a class for expanded clones.

d_call: .
clone_size: .
j_call: TRBJ1-2
v_call: TRBV30
cdr3_nt: TGTGCCTGGAGTAGTAAGGGGGAATATGGCTACACCTTC
cdr3_aa: CAWSSKGEYGYTF

d_call: .
clone_size: .
j_call: TRBJ2-2
v_call: TRBV30
cdr3_nt: TGTGCCATTCATGGCGGGGTCGCTGTAGGCGGGGAGCTGTTTTTT
cdr3_aa: CAIHGGVAVGGELFF

d_call: .
clone_size: .
j_call: TRBJ2-7
v_call: TRBV28
cdr3_nt: TGTGCCAGCATCACAGATACTGCTTCCTACGAGCAGTACTTC
cdr3_aa: CASITDTASYEQYF

d_call: .
clone_size: few
j_call: TRBJ2-7
v_call: TRBV28
cdr3_nt: TGTGCCAGCACTGACACCTACGAGCAGTACTTC
cdr3_aa: CASTDTYEQYF

d_call: TRBD2
clone_size: few
j_call: TRBJ2-7
v_call: TRBV10-3
cdr3_nt: TGTGCCATCAGTGGTCAAGCGGGAAAATTCGAGCAGTACTTC
cdr3_aa: CAISGQAGKFEQYF

d_call: .
clone_size: .
j_call: TRBJ2-5
v_call: TRBV27
cdr3_nt: TGTGCCAGCAGCCGCGATATAAAGAAAGAGACCCAGTACTTC
cdr3_aa: CASSRDIKKETQYF

d_call: TRBD2
clone_size: .
j_call: TRBJ2-1
v_call: TRBV6-6
cdr3_nt: TGTGCCAGCAGCGGCGGGGGGCTGGGCAATGAGCAGTTCTTC
cdr3_aa: CASSGGGLGNEQFF

d_call: .
clone_size: few
j_call: TRBJ2-2
v_call: TRBV2
cdr3_nt: TGTGCCAGCGTGGCGGAAACAAACACCGGGGAGCTGTTTTTT
cdr3_aa: CASVAETNTGELFF

d_call: TRBD2
clone_size: .
j_call: TRBJ2-1
v_call: TRBV9
cdr3_nt: TGTGCCAGCAGCGTAGCTGGGCTAGCGGTTTACAATGAGCAGTTCTTC
cdr3_aa: CASSVAGLAVYNEQFF

d_call: TRBD2
clone_size: few
j_call: TRBJ2-7
v_call: TRBV29-1
cdr3_nt: TGCAGCGTGGGGCTAGCGGGAGGAACCTACGAGCAGTACTTC
cdr3_aa: CSVGLAGGTYEQYF

d_call: .
clone_size: few
j_call: TRBJ1-1
v_call: TRBV20-1
cdr3_nt: TGCAGTGCTAGAGGTGGGCCTGAAGCTTTCTTT
cdr3_aa: CSARGGPEAFF

d_call: TRBD2
clone_size: .
j_call: TRBJ2-1
v_call: TRBV7-3
cdr3_nt: TGTGCCAGCAGCTTAAGGGCTAGCGGGAGGGCCGATGAGCAGTTCTTC
cdr3_aa: CASSLRASGRADEQFF

d_call: .
clone_size: few
j_call: TRBJ2-6
v_call: TRBV18
cdr3_nt: TGTGCCAGCTCACCGTTGGTGACAGGTTCCTCTGGGGCCAACGTCCTGACTTTC
cdr3_aa: CASSPLVTGSSGANVLTF

d_call: .
clone_size: few
j_call: TRBJ2-2
v_call: TRBV7-2
cdr3_nt: TGTGCCAGCAGCTTAGTAGTGACTAGTAGCACCGGGGAGCTGTTTTTT
cdr3_aa: CASSLVVTSSTGELFF

d_call: .
clone_size: few
j_call: TRBJ2-7
v_call: TRBV6-1
cdr3_nt: TGTGCCAGCAGTTATCAGGGTAGGAGCGAGCAGTACTTC
cdr3_aa: CASSYQGRSEQYF

d_call: TRBD1
clone_size: .
j_call: TRBJ1-2
v_call: TRBV28
cdr3_nt: TGTGCCAGCAGTTCTCAACAGGGGAGGCATGGCTACACCTTC
cdr3_aa: CASSSQQGRHGYTF

d_call: .
clone_size: .
j_call: TRBJ2-4
v_call: TRBV18
cdr3_nt: TGTGCCAGCTCTCCTCCTAGCGAGACCAAAAACATTCAGTACTTC
cdr3_aa: CASSPPSETKNIQYF

d_call: TRBD1
clone_size: few
j_call: TRBJ1-4
v_call: TRBV7-9
cdr3_nt: TGTGCCAGCAGTACGGGACAGGGTGAAAAACTGTTTTTT
cdr3_aa: CASSTGQGEKLFF

d_call: .
clone_size: few
j_call: TRBJ2-5
v_call: TRBV4-1
cdr3_nt: TGCGCCAGCGTACAAGAGACCCAGTACTTC
cdr3_aa: CASVQETQYF

d_call: TRBD2
clone_size: .
j_call: TRBJ2-7
v_call: TRBV5-6
cdr3_nt: TGTGCCAGCAGCTCCCCACTAGCGGGTAGCTCCTACGAGCAGTACTTC
cdr3_aa: CASSSPLAGSSYEQYF

d_call: TRBD2
clone_size: few
j_call: TRBJ2-5
v_call: TRBV5-4
cdr3_nt: TGTGCCAGCAGCTCCATGGCGGGGGTACTGCAAGAGACCCAGTACTTC
cdr3_aa: CASSSMAGVLQETQYF

d_call: .
clone_size: few
j_call: TRBJ2-3
v_call: TRBV25-1
cdr3_nt: TGTGCCAGCAGTGAGAGGGAACGGGAGTATTTT
cdr3_aa: CASSEREREYF

d_call: TRBD2
clone_size: few
j_call: TRBJ2-7
v_call: TRBV5-1
cdr3_nt: TGCGCCAGCAGCTTGGGAATAACTAGCGGCTCCTACGAGCAGTACTTC
cdr3_aa: CASSLGITSGSYEQYF

d_call: TRBD2
clone_size: .
j_call: TRBJ2-2
v_call: TRBV2
cdr3_nt: TGTGCCAGCAGTACCTCCGGACTAGCAAACACCGGGGAGCTGTTTTTT
cdr3_aa: CASSTSGLANTGELFF

d_call: .
clone_size: few
j_call: TRBJ2-5
v_call: TRBV28
cdr3_nt: TGTGCCAGCAGTCCTAAGGCGGGGCCCCTGGACTTC
cdr3_aa: CASSPKAGPLDF

d_call: .
clone_size: .
j_call: TRBJ2-5
v_call: TRBV9
cdr3_nt: TGTGCCAGCAGCGTAGACCCGAGCAGGGCTGGGACCCAGTACTTC
cdr3_aa: CASSVDPSRAGTQYF

d_call: TRBD2
clone_size: .
j_call: TRBJ2-1
v_call: TRBV28
cdr3_nt: TGTGCCAGCTTTTCGGGGGAGGGCCGGGGTGAGCAGTTCTTC
cdr3_aa: CASFSGEGRGEQFF

d_call: .
clone_size: .
j_call: TRBJ2-1
v_call: TRBV5-1
cdr3_nt: TGCGCCAGCAGCTCCGGATCACTAGGTCAGGATGAGCAGTTCTTC
cdr3_aa: CASSSGSLGQDEQFF

d_call: TRBD2
clone_size: few
j_call: TRBJ2-3
v_call: TRBV2
cdr3_nt: TGTGCCAGCAGTGAAATGGCTAGCGGCGCTATGGATACGCAGTATTTT
cdr3_aa: CASSEMASGAMDTQYF

d_call: .
clone_size: .
j_call: TRBJ1-4
v_call: TRBV29-1
cdr3_nt: TGCAGCGTTGTAACGGGAGGGGATGAAAAACTGTTTTTT
cdr3_aa: CSVVTGGDEKLFF

d_call: .
clone_size: .
j_call: TRBJ2-5
v_call: TRBV6-5
cdr3_nt: TGTGCCAGCAGTTCCAGGAGGGGGCGGGAGACCCAGTACTTC
cdr3_aa: CASSSRRGRETQYF

d_call: .
clone_size: few
j_call: TRBJ2-1
v_call: TRBV29-1
cdr3_nt: TGCAGCTTTTCGACTAGTTTAGTAAGCTCCTACAATGAGCAGTTCTTC
cdr3_aa: CSFSTSLVSSYNEQFF

d_call: .
clone_size: few
j_call: TRBJ2-3
v_call: TRBV9
cdr3_nt: TGTGCCAGCAGCGTAGGAAATCTAGGGGCCGCGCAGTATTTT
cdr3_aa: CASSVGNLGAAQYF

d_call: TRBD1
clone_size: .
j_call: TRBJ1-2
v_call: TRBV7-9
cdr3_nt: TGTGCCAGCAGCTTAGAACAGGGGCGAGTTGGCTACACCTTC
cdr3_aa: CASSLEQGRVGYTF

d_call: TRBD2
clone_size: few
j_call: TRBJ2-7
v_call: TRBV5-1
cdr3_nt: TGCGCCAGCAGCTTTGGGGGTAGCGGGATAGACTACGAGCAGTACTTC
cdr3_aa: CASSFGGSGIDYEQYF

d_call: .
clone_size: few
j_call: TRBJ2-7
v_call: TRBV7-2
cdr3_nt: TGTGCCAGCAGCGAGGCGGCGGGTACCTACGAGCAGTACTTC
cdr3_aa: CASSEAAGTYEQYF

d_call: TRBD2
clone_size: .
j_call: TRBJ2-3
v_call: TRBV9
cdr3_nt: TGTGCCAGCAGCGATAGAGCGGGAGACACGGGAGATACGCAGTATTTT
cdr3_aa: CASSDRAGDTGDTQYF

d_call: TRBD2
clone_size: .
j_call: TRBJ2-7
v_call: TRBV7-2
cdr3_nt: TGTGCCAGCAGCTTCGGGACTAGGTCCTACGAGCAGTACTTC
cdr3_aa: CASSFGTRSYEQYF

d_call: TRBD2
clone_size: few
j_call: TRBJ2-7
v_call: TRBV2
cdr3_nt: TGTGCCAGCAGACTAGCGGGGCCCTACGAGCAGTACTTC
cdr3_aa: CASRLAGPYEQYF

d_call: TRBD2
clone_size: .
j_call: TRBJ2-5
v_call: TRBV9
cdr3_nt: TGTGCCAGCAGCGTGAGCGGGAGGGCCGGAGAGACCCAGTACTTC
cdr3_aa: CASSVSGRAGETQYF

d_call: TRBD2
clone_size: .
j_call: TRBJ2-5
v_call: TRBV11-2
cdr3_nt: TGTGCCAGCAGCTTAGGGTCAGCGGGAGTCCCAGAGACCCAGTACTTC
cdr3_aa: CASSLGSAGVPETQYF

d_call: TRBD1
clone_size: few
j_call: TRBJ2-7
v_call: TRBV7-2
cdr3_nt: TGTGCCAGCAGCTTACCGGGACAGGGGGCTTACGAGCAGTACTTC
cdr3_aa: CASSLPGQGAYEQYF